The 10 T cell receptor beta chains presented below share a single source sample, sequenced in a study of T-cell memory formation after mild COVID-19. TCRdb fed the 5' RACE reads into MiXCR, producing one record per CDR3 protein. The sample has about 430,000 distinct CDR3 sequences; about a sixth are singletons. Sequencing input: PBMCs or a T cell subset sorted from them (not recorded which). Every receptor here comes from a man between 18 and 29 years old who had mild COVID-19 (a few samples of this study predate the infection). Cell type and time point are not known.

The chain uses TRBV5-6 and TRBJ1-1, with D uncertain. V was clipped by 6 bases and J by 5 bases, with 17 bases between them. The CDR3 consists of 14 residues. Per the germline V gene, CDR1 is SGHDT and CDR2 is YYEEEE. The CDR3 DNA is TGTGCCAGCACCTCTGGGCTTGAGAAGACTGAAGCTTTCTTT. Amino acid sequence: CASTSGLEKTEAFF.

This clonotype was counted at least ten times. The CDR3 sequence is CSARTASSYEQYF. CDR3 DNA sequence: TGCAGCGCCCGGACAGCTAGCTCCTACGAGCAGTACTTC. The genes are TRBV29-1 and TRBJ2-7; TRBD1 might be the D (6 bases). From germline, CDR1 is SQVTM and CDR2 ANQGSEA. CDR3 size: 13 residues. Trimming stripped 7 bases from V and 0 bases from J, with 13 bases between.

Many counts were recorded for this clonotype. This chain joins TRBV5-1 and TRBJ1-1; D gene uncertain. Germline V lookup: CDR1 SGHRS, CDR2 YFSETQ. Trimming left V 4 bases short and J 0 bases short, with 10 bases between. The CDR3 contains 14 residues. CDR3 protein: CASSPDGLNTEAFF. CDR3 DNA sequence: TGCGCCAGCAGCCCGGACGGCCTGAACACTGAAGCTTTCTTT. Variable domain in full (rest from reference TRBV5-1 and TRBJ1-1): KAGVTQTPRYLIKTRGQQVTLSCSPISGHRSVSWYQQTPGQGLQFLFEYFSETQRNKGNFPGRFSGRQFSNSRSEMNVSTLELGDSALYLCASSPDGLNTEAFFGQGTRLTVV.

This clonotype was counted at least ten times. The chain carries TRBV3-1 and TRBJ2-4; D is possibly TRBD1 or TRBD2 (5 bases each). The V gene's germline CDR1 is LGHDT and CDR2 YNNKEL (reference sequence). The CDR3 has 14 residues. Trimming cost V 2 bases and J 5 bases, with 10 bases left between them. The CDR3 loop reads CASSQRDGENIQYF. The CDR3 bases are TGTGCCAGCAGCCAACGGGACGGAGAAAACATTCAGTACTTC.

V and J are TRBV5-1 and TRBJ2-3, with D uncertain. This CDR3 has 15 amino acids. Trimming pared 4 bases from V and 2 bases from J, leaving 14 bases between. Germline assignment: CDR1 SGHRS and CDR2 YFSETQ. CDR3 DNA sequence: TGCGCCAGCAGCCAAGGGATTTCCAACACAGATACGCAGTATTTT. Amino acids: CASSQGISNTDTQYF.

This clonotype has a handful of counts. The chain links TRBV20-1 to TRBJ1-1; tentative D call: TRBD1 (6 bases). CDR1 is DFQATT and CDR2 is SNEGSKA in the germline V gene (reference sequence). The V end was cut by 2 bases, the J end by 6 bases, with 31 bases between. The CDR3 sequence is 19 residues long. The CDR3 nucleotides read TGCAGTGCTAGACACCTTCCTCCAGGGGTGGTTCGCTATTGGGCTGAAGCTTTCTTT. Its protein is CSARHLPPGVVRYWAEAFF.

The chain recombines TRBV20-1 with TRBJ1-5; D gene uncertain. In germline, CDR1 is DFQATT, CDR2 SNEGSKA (reference sequence). V lost 3 bases, J lost 3 bases, and 6 bases lay in between. The length of the CDR3 is 12 residues. The CDR3 sequence is CSARNLNQPQHF. CDR3 coding DNA: TGCAGTGCTAGGAACCTCAATCAGCCCCAGCATTTT.

The J gene is TRBJ2-2, the V gene TRBV2, with D uncertain. The germline V gene encodes CDR1 SNHLY and CDR2 FYNNEI. V lost 6 bases, J lost 8 bases, and 7 bases lay in between. The CDR3 runs 11 residues. The CDR3 loop is CASRLIGELFF. The CDR3 DNA follows: TGTGCCAGCAGACTGATTGGGGAGCTGTTTTTT.

This clonotype was detected ten times or more. The chain carries TRBV5-1 and TRBJ2-3; TRBD2 might be the D (6 bases). CDR3 length: 15 amino acids. Germline V lookup: CDR1 SGHRS, CDR2 YFSETQ. V shed 1 base and J shed 1 base, with 10 bases lying between them. CDR3 sequence reads: CASSLLRGGTDTQYF. In DNA form, the CDR3 reads TGCGCCAGCAGCTTGTTGCGGGGCGGCACAGATACGCAGTATTTT.

The CDR3 sequence is CASTLAGNTIYF. As DNA, the CDR3 is TGTGCCAGCACCCTAGCCGGAAACACCATATATTTT. The chain joins TRBV7-2 to TRBJ1-3, with D unclear. The V end was cut by 7 bases, the J end by 4 bases, with 8 bases between. The CDR3 is 12 amino acids. From germline, CDR1 is SGHTA and CDR2 FQGNSA. Full variable domain (missing parts from reference TRBV7-2 and TRBJ1-3): GAGVSQSPSNKVTEKGKDVELRCDPISGHTALYWYRQSLGQGLEFLIYFQGNSAPDKSGLPSDRFSAERTGGSVSTLTIQRTQQEDSAVYLCASTLAGNTIYFGEGSWLTVV.